The clone carrying this T cell receptor (beta chain) showed up many times. These data belong to a study of T cell clonality in common variable immunodeficiency. Here immunoSEQ multiplex PCR was the method, and the copy in TCRdb shows in-frame clones only, minus some. There are about 59,000 clones in the sample, none observed a single time. Sequencing was carried out using peripheral blood mononuclear cells. The clonotype comes from a person aged 18-70 years in good health.

The DNA read from the CDR3 is TGTGCCAGCAGCGCACAGACGTCCACAGATACG. Residues: CASSAQTSTDT. The CDR3 as a whole reads CASSAQTSTDTQYF. The chain uses TRBV9 and TRBJ2-3; D not resolved. With the read ending 3 residues before the CDR3 end, the germline J gene is used to fill in that end. CDR1 SGDLS and CDR2 YYNGEE come from the germline V gene. V dropped 3 bases and J dropped 2 bases, with 10 bases sitting between them. The CDR3 length is 14 residues.